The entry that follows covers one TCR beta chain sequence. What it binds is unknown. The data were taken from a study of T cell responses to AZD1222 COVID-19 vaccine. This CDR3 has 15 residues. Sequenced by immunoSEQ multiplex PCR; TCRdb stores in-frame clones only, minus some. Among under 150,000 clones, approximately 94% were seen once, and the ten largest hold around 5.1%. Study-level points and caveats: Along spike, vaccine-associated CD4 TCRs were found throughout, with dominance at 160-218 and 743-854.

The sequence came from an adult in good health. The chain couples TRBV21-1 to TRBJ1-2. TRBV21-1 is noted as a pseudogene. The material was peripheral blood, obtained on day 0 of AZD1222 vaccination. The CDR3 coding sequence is TGTGCCAGCAGCAATTCCACGCCATCTAACTATGGCTACACCTTC. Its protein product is CASSNSTPSNYGYTF.